This T cell receptor beta chain appears in the sequencing data of a study of blood T cells in healthy people across ages. Findings and limits, study-wide: As naive T cell percentage varied, TCR beta diversity correlated strongly with it.

For the second PCR, which ran for about 6 to 12 cycles, a sample-barcoded 5' primer and a J-beta primer mix were used. Every individual sample yielded 2.5 million or more paired-end reads (each containing CDR3). Each CDR3 protein is one row after TCRdb ran MiXCR on the 5' RACE reads. The sample shows approximately 1.5 million distinct CDR3 sequences, about 42% of them seen only once. With respect to this clonotype: Its antigen is as yet unknown.

The people who gave samples were healthy Caucasians from Russia, aged roughly 6 to 90. This receptor was obtained from a woman aged 18-35 years in good health. The sequencing sample was made of blood.

The CDR3 sequence is CASSLERLRTDTQYF. For the CDR3, the DNA is TGTGCCAGCAGCTTAGAGCGGTTACGCACAGATACGCAGTATTTT. This chain links TRBV11-2 with TRBJ2-3, with D hard to call. The germline V gene has CDR1 SGHAT and CDR2 FQNNGV. V dropped 0 bases and J dropped 1 base, with 8 bases sitting between them. CDR3 length: 15 amino acids.